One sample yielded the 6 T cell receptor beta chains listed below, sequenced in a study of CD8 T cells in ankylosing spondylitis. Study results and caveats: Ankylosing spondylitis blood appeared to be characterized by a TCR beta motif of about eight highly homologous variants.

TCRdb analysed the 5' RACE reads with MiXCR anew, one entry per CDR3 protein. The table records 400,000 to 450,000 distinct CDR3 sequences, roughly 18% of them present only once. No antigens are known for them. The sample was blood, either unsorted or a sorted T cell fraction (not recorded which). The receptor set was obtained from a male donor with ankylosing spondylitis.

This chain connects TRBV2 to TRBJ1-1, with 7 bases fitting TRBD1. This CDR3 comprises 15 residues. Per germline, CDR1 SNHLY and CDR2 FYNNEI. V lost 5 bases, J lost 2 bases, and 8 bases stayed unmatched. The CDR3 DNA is TGTGCCAGCAGTCAGACGGGACAGTCTAACACTGAAGCTTTCTTT. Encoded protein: CASSQTGQSNTEAFF.

The CDR3 spells CASSGTGGYYEQYF. In DNA, the CDR3 is TGTGCCAGCTCTGGGACAGGGGGCTATTACGAGCAGTACTTC. The V and J genes are TRBV18 and TRBJ2-7; 12 bases are shared with TRBD1. V trimming: 6 bases; J trimming: 4 bases; junction bases outside the gene matches: 4. The germline V gene encodes CDR1 KGHSH and CDR2 LQKENI. This CDR3 spans 14 amino acids.

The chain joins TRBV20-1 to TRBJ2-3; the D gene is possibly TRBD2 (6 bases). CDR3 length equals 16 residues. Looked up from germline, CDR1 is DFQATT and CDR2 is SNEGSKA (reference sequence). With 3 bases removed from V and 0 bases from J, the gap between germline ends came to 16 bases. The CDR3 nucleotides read TGCAGTGCTAGCACGCTAGCGCAATTTAGCACAGATACGCAGTATTTT. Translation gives CSASTLAQFSTDTQYF.

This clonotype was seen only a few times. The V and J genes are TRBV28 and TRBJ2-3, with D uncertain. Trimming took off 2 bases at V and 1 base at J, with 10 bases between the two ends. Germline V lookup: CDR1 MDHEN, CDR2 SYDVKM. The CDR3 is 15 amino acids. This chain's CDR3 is CASSLAATGTDTQYF. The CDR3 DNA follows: TGTGCCAGCAGTTTAGCGGCCACCGGCACAGATACGCAGTATTTT.

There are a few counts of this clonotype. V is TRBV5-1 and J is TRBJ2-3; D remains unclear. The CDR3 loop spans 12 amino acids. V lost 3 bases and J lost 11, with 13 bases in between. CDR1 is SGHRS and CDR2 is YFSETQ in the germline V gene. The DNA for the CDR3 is TGCGCCAGCAGCTCACCGCCTGGTAAGCAGTATTTT. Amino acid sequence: CASSSPPGKQYF.

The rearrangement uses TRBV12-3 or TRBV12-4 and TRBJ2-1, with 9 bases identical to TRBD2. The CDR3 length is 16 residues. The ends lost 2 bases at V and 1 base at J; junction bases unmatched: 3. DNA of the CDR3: TGTGCCAGCAGTTTACAAGCGGGAGGATCCTACAATGAGCAGTTCTTC. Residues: CASSLQAGGSYNEQFF.